The clone carrying this T cell receptor (beta chain) was recorded once. Per germline, CDR1 SGHNT and CDR2 YYREEE (reference sequence). V lost 2 bases and J 0 bases, leaving 14 bases between the germline ends. The CDR3 has 16 residues. In the original processing: Amplified reference gene primers provided the basis for estimating nucleated cell counts. Sequenced by immunoSEQ multiplex PCR; TCRdb stores in-frame clones only, minus some. D and trimming come from the DNA, and the V and J calls and clone size come from that table. The profile covers some 150,000 clones, with about nine tenths appearing a single time and 3.5% to 5% taken by the ten largest. The data stem from a study of blood T cell repertoires in COVID-19. Across the study: Specimens from acute and convalescent COVID-19 originated in the United States, Italy and Spain. The analysed material was cDNA or gDNA that came from T cells, B-cell-depleted T cells, or PBMCs.

This receptor was obtained from a woman between 55 and 75 years old with active or convalescent COVID-19. Material for sequencing was peripheral blood. This rearrangement joins TRBV5-4 to TRBJ1-1, with a possible D match to TRBD1 (5 bases). CDR3: CASSFSGVVMNTEAFF. In DNA form, the CDR3 reads TGTGCCAGCAGCTTTTCGGGGGTCGTGATGAACACTGAAGCTTTCTTT.